Shown below are 29 T cell receptor beta chains from a single sample sequenced in a study of blood T cell repertoires in COVID-19. Repertoires were generated with immunoSEQ multiplex PCR, while TCRdb's copy carries only in-frame clones and drops some. The table includes approximately 350,000 clones, approximately 86% detected once. The material sequenced was peripheral blood. The source is a woman between 55 and 75 years old with COVID-19, enrolled during active disease.

The sample holds a few counts of this clone. The J gene is TRBJ1-1, the V gene TRBV9; perhaps TRBD1 as D (6 bases). V gave up 1 base and J gave up 5 bases, with 9 bases separating them. This CDR3 contains 13 residues. CDR1 SGDLS and CDR2 YYNGEE come from the germline V gene. The DNA for the CDR3 is TGTGCCAGCAGCGTAACAGGGAGAACTGAAGCTTTCTTT. Translating it yields CASSVTGRTEAFF.

This clone was detected only a few times. This sequence joins TRBV4-1 and TRBJ2-7; D is possibly TRBD1 (7 bases). Trimming took 0 bases from V and 7 from J, leaving 19 bases between them. This CDR3 region has 16 residues. Germline CDR1 is MGHRA and CDR2 is YSYEKL. The CDR3 DNA is TGCGCCAGCAGCCAAGAGCGCGGGACAGTGGTCGGGGAGCAGTACTTC. It yields the protein CASSQERGTVVGEQYF.

The V call is TRBV7-9, the J call TRBJ1-4, with 7 bases identical to TRBD1. The V segment lost 5 bases and the J segment 5 bases; nucleotides outside the gene matches: 5. This CDR3 has 14 amino acids. Germline V gene lookup returns CDR1 SEHNR and CDR2 FQNEAQ (reference sequence). The CDR3 is CASSIDRANEKLFF. DNA for the CDR3: TGTGCCAGCAGCATCGACAGGGCCAATGAAAAACTGTTTTTT.

V is TRBV4-1 and J is TRBJ1-2, with TRBD1 matching over 7 bases. V trimming: 2 bases; J trimming: 4 bases; junction bases outside the gene matches: 7. CDR1 is MGHRA and CDR2 is YSYEKL in the germline V gene. This CDR3 is built from 15 residues. CDR3 sequence reads: CASSQPTGMGYGYTF. DNA of the CDR3: TGCGCCAGCAGCCAACCGACAGGGATGGGCTATGGCTACACCTTC.

The chain carries TRBV7-2 and TRBJ1-2; weak D call: TRBD1 (5 bases). Germline-derived CDR1 and CDR2 are SGHTA and FQGNSA. The CDR3 covers 13 residues. V lost 3 bases to trimming and J lost 7 bases, with 12 bases between them. The DNA of the CDR3 is TGTGCCAGCAGCTTGGCAGGGTTGGGTGGCTACACCTTC. Residues: CASSLAGLGGYTF.

The chain combines TRBV27 with TRBJ1-5; D might be TRBD1 (5 bases). Trimming shortened V by 3 bases and J by 1 base, and 10 bases separated the two germline ends. CDR3 length: 15 residues. Germline V gives CDR1 MNHEY, CDR2 SMNVEV (reference sequence). CDR3 nucleotide sequence: TGTGCCAGCAGTTTTGGACAACCGAGCAATCAGCCCCAGCATTTT. Its translation: CASSFGQPSNQPQHF.

The rearrangement links TRBV7-3 to TRBJ2-5; no clear D gene. CDR1 SGHTA and CDR2 FQGTGA come from the germline V gene. V lost 4 bases and J lost 3, with 9 bases in between. The CDR3 consists of 13 residues. This CDR3 reads CASSSRLEETQYF. CDR3 DNA: TGTGCCAGCAGCTCCAGACTGGAAGAGACCCAGTACTTC.

The gene calls are TRBV11-2 and TRBJ1-1; 7 nucleotides align to TRBD1. The CDR3 covers 13 residues. Trimming removed 2 bases from V and 5 bases from J; junction bases left unmatched: 2. From germline, CDR1 is SGHAT and CDR2 FQNNGV. CDR3 region: CASSLQGETEAFF. The CDR3, as DNA: TGTGCCAGCAGCTTACAGGGGGAGACTGAAGCTTTCTTT.

This CDR3 is CATSLQGGGQPQHF. CDR3 DNA sequence: TGTGCCACCAGCTTACAGGGGGGCGGTCAGCCCCAGCATTTT. This rearrangement joins TRBV15 to TRBJ1-5; 8 bases are a match to TRBD1. The CDR3 is 14 residues long. Germline V lookup: CDR1 LNHNV, CDR2 YYDKDF (reference sequence). Trimming removed 5 bases from V and 6 bases from J; junction bases left unmatched: 6.

This clone was detected a few times. The J gene is TRBJ2-3, the V gene TRBV7-2, with 7 bases identical to TRBD2. Germline V lookup: CDR1 SGHTA, CDR2 FQGNSA. The CDR3 has 15 amino acids. J gave up 2 bases and V 2 bases, and 4 bases lay outside the gene matches. CDR3 loop: CASSLYLADTDTQYF. In DNA, the CDR3 is TGTGCCAGCAGCTTATACCTAGCGGACACAGATACGCAGTATTTT.

The chain joins TRBV20-1 to TRBJ1-2; D is possibly TRBD1 (5 bases). CDR1 DFQATT and CDR2 SNEGSKA come from the germline V gene (reference sequence). The CDR3 covers 8 residues. Trimming pared 3 bases from V and 13 bases from J, leaving 6 bases between. The CDR3 spells CSARGGTF. In DNA form, the CDR3 reads TGCAGTGCTAGGGGGGGCACCTTC.

The J gene is TRBJ1-5, the V gene TRBV7-3; the D gene is possibly TRBD1 (6 bases). This CDR3 is 17 amino acids long. V was shortened by 2 bases and J by 2 bases, with 16 bases between the two germline ends. Germline CDR1 reads SGHTA; CDR2 reads FQGTGA. The CDR3 here is CASSLGRGARGNQPQHF. The CDR3 DNA reads TGTGCCAGCAGCTTAGGGAGGGGGGCGCGAGGCAATCAGCCCCAGCATTTT.

J is TRBJ1-6 and V is TRBV9; 7 bases fit TRBD1. The CDR3 length is 15 residues. From germline, CDR1 is SGDLS and CDR2 YYNGEE. Trimming cost V 3 bases and J 3 bases; bases outside gene matches: 3. The CDR3 reads CASSARDSYNSPLHF. The CDR3 DNA follows: TGTGCCAGCAGCGCCCGGGACAGCTATAATTCACCCCTCCACTTT.

The J gene is TRBJ2-5, the V gene TRBV5-4, with 10 bases lining up with TRBD2. Per germline, CDR1 SGHNT and CDR2 YYREEE (reference sequence). The length of the CDR3 is 15 residues. The ends lost 0 bases at V and 9 bases at J; junction bases unmatched: 8. The CDR3 protein is CASSLVSGGNRAQYF. The CDR3, as DNA: TGTGCCAGCAGCTTGGTTAGCGGGGGGAATCGGGCCCAGTACTTC.

This clone came up a few times. The sample contains more than one DNA sequence encoding this CDR3. The chain has TRBV11-3 and TRBJ2-5; a possible D gene is TRBD1 (5 bases). Trimming shortened V by 1 base and J by 1 base, and 7 bases separated the two germline ends. Germline lookup yields CDR1 SGHNT and CDR2 YENEEA. The CDR3 contains 14 residues. In nucleotides, the CDR3 is TGTGCCAGCAGCTTAGTCCAGGGCCAAGAGACCCAGTACTTC. Encoded protein: CASSLVQGQETQYF. The full variable domain, rest sourced from reference TRBV11-3 and TRBJ2-5, is EAGVVQSPRYKIIEKKQPVAFWCNPISGHNTLYWYLQNLGQGPELLIRYENEEAVDDSQLPKDRFSAERLKGVDSTLKIQPAELGDSAVYLCASSLVQGQETQYFGPGTRLLVL.

This rearrangement joins TRBV19 to TRBJ2-1, with a tentative D call TRBD1 (5 bases). Deletions cut 5 bases from V and 3 bases from J, with 14 bases between. Germline lookup yields CDR1 LNHDA and CDR2 SQIVND (reference sequence). CDR3 length: 15 amino acids. The CDR3 protein is CASSLQASIYNEQFF. Here the CDR3 DNA reads TGTGCCAGTAGTCTACAGGCAAGTATCTACAATGAGCAGTTCTTC. The full variable domain, completed using reference TRBV19 and TRBJ2-1, is DGGITQSPKYLFRKEGQNVTLSCEQNLNHDAMYWYRQDPGQGLRLIYYSQIVNDFQKGDIAEGYSVSREKKESFPLTVTSAQKNPTAFYLCASSLQASIYNEQFFGPGTRLTVL.

This rearrangement joins TRBV18 to TRBJ2-7; TRBD1 matches 10 bases. V lost 3 bases, J lost 3 bases, and 8 bases stayed unmatched. Germline loops: CDR1 KGHSH, CDR2 LQKENI. This CDR3 has 16 residues. The CDR3, as DNA: TGTGCCAGCTCACCGATTGCCGGGACAGGGGACTACGAGCAGTACTTC. The encoded protein is CASSPIAGTGDYEQYF.

The chain combines TRBV12-3 or TRBV12-4 with TRBJ1-2, with TRBD1 matching 12 bases. J lost 9 bases, V lost 5 bases, and 4 bases had no gene match. The CDR3 is 13 amino acids. The DNA for the CDR3 is TGTGCCAGCAGTCAGGGACAGGGGGCTCGCTACACCTTC. Translated: CASSQGQGARYTF.

This clone was counted only a few times. The CDR3 here is CASSPLPLGETQYF. The CDR3 region has the DNA TGTGCCAGCAGCCCCCTCCCTCTAGGAGAGACCCAGTACTTC. The chain links TRBV7-2 to TRBJ2-5, with D unresolved. CDR1 is SGHTA, CDR2 FQGNSA, per germline. This CDR3 has 14 residues. Trimming pared 5 bases from V and 4 bases from J, leaving 14 bases between.

The V and J genes are TRBV3-1 (or the pseudogene TRBV3-2) and TRBJ2-7; 8 nucleotides align to TRBD2. This CDR3 is 17 amino acids long. V lost 1 base, J lost 1 base, and 9 bases stayed unmatched. Germline V gene lookup returns CDR1 LGHDT and CDR2 YNNKEL (reference sequence). Here the CDR3 reads CASSQVGRAGVSYEQYF. Here the CDR3 DNA reads TGTGCCAGCAGCCAAGTAGGACGAGCGGGGGTGTCCTACGAGCAGTACTTC.

This rearrangement joins TRBV6-1 to TRBJ1-3; 9 nucleotides align to TRBD1. The V and J ends lost 4 bases and 0 bases, in that order; junction bases with no gene match: 4. Germline CDR1 and CDR2: MNHNS and SASEGT. The CDR3 spans 16 residues. For the CDR3, the DNA is TGTGCCAGCAGTGCCCGACAGGGGGACTCTGGAAACACCATATATTTT. This codes for CASSARQGDSGNTIYF.

J is TRBJ1-2 and V is TRBV6-2 or TRBV6-3, with a possible D match to TRBD1 (6 bases). Germline CDR1 and CDR2: MNHEY and SVGEGT. The CDR3 is 14 residues long. V was trimmed by 5 bases and J by 3 bases, leaving 13 bases between them. As DNA, the CDR3 is TGTGCCAGCAGTCCACAGGGATCGCACTATGGCTACACCTTC. It translates to CASSPQGSHYGYTF.

This clone was picked up a small number of times. The rearrangement links TRBV18 to TRBJ2-5; 7 positions agree with TRBD1. J was trimmed by 4 bases and V by 6 bases; bases with no gene match: 8. The CDR3 contains 14 residues. Germline lookup yields CDR1 KGHSH and CDR2 LQKENI. DNA for the CDR3: TGTGCCAGCTCCCCCGACAGGGCCGGAGAGACCCAGTACTTC. This codes for CASSPDRAGETQYF.

This chain links TRBV7-9 with TRBJ2-3; 7 nucleotides align to TRBD2. The V gene's germline CDR1 is SEHNR and CDR2 FQNEAQ (reference sequence). Trimming at V came to 5 bases and at J to 1 base, leaving 6 bases not matched to a gene. The CDR3 consists of 15 residues. The CDR3 spells CASSPRRGGTDTQYF. The CDR3, as DNA: TGTGCCAGCAGCCCCCGACGGGGGGGCACAGATACGCAGTATTTT.

V usage is TRBV5-1 and J usage is TRBJ2-5; 7 positions agree with TRBD1. Germline loops: CDR1 SGHRS, CDR2 YFSETQ. The CDR3 is 13 amino acids. The trim removed 5 bases at V and 3 bases at J, leaving 4 bases unmatched. This CDR3 reads CASREGAEETQYF. For the CDR3, the DNA is TGCGCCAGCAGAGAGGGGGCGGAAGAGACCCAGTACTTC.

This chain links TRBV5-5 with TRBJ1-1; weak D call: TRBD1 (6 bases). Germline loops: CDR1 SGHKS, CDR2 YYEKEE (reference sequence). The length of the CDR3 is 14 residues. V was cut by 4 bases and J by 4 bases, with 14 bases left in between. The CDR3 here is CASSVQGWGTEAFF. DNA for the CDR3: TGTGCCAGCAGCGTACAGGGTTGGGGCACTGAAGCTTTCTTT.

The gene calls are TRBV12-5 and TRBJ1-6; the D gene is possibly TRBD1 (6 bases). Trimming took 1 base from V and 11 from J, leaving 9 bases between them. From germline, CDR1 is LGHNT and CDR2 FRNRAP. The CDR3 totals 13 residues. CDR3 in DNA: TGTGCTAGTGGTTTGGCGACAGGTGCACCCCTCCACTTT. Translating gives CASGLATGAPLHF.

This chain uses TRBV7-9 with TRBJ2-7; the D gene is possibly TRBD1 (7 bases). V was pared by 3 bases and J by 3 bases, with 21 bases between. The CDR3 loop spans 17 amino acids. In germline, CDR1 is SEHNR, CDR2 FQNEAQ (reference sequence). The CDR3 reads CASSFGNAGQLIYEQYF. CDR3 nucleotides: TGTGCCAGCAGCTTTGGAAATGCGGGACAGCTTATCTACGAGCAGTACTTC.

The chain joins TRBV7-2 to TRBJ1-2; TRBD1 matches at 8 bases. The junction had 7 bases not matched to a gene; V was cut back by 6 bases and J by 4 bases. CDR1 is SGHTA and CDR2 is FQGNSA in the germline V gene. CDR3 length equals 14 residues. This CDR3 reads CASSPGQGGYGYTF. In DNA form, the CDR3 reads TGTGCCAGCAGTCCTGGACAGGGCGGCTATGGCTACACCTTC.